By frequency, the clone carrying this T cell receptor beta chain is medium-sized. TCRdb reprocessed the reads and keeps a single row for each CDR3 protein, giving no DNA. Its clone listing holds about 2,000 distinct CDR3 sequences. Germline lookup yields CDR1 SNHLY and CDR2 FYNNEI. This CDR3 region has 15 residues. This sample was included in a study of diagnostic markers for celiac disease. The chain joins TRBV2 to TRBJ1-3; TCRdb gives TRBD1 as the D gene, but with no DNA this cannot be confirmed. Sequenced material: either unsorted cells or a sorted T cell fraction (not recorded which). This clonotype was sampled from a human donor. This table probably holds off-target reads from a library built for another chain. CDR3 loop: CASTRGRSSGNTIYF.